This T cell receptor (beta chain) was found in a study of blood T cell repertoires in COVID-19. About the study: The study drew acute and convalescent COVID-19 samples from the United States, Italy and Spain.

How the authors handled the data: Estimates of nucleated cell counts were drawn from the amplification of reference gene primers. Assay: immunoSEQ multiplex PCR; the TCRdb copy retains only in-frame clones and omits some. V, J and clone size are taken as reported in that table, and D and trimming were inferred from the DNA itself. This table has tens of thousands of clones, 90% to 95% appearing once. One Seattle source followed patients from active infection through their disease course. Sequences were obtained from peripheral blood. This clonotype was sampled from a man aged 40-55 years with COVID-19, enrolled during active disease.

The CDR3 loop is CASSFEGTVYNSPLHF. DNA for the CDR3: TGCGCCAGCAGCTTTGAGGGCACGGTCTATAATTCACCCCTCCACTTT. The chain uses TRBV5-1 and TRBJ1-6; unclear D gene. Germline CDR1 and CDR2: SGHRS and YFSETQ. The CDR3 is 16 amino acids. V lost 2 bases, J lost 3 bases, and 12 bases lay in between. The full variable domain, completed using reference TRBV5-1 and TRBJ1-6, is KAGVTQTPRYLIKTRGQQVTLSCSPISGHRSVSWYQQTPGQGLQFLFEYFSETQRNKGNFPGRFSGRQFSNSRSEMNVSTLELGDSALYLCASSFEGTVYNSPLHFGNGTRLTVT.